This TCR beta chain was sequenced during a study of technical replicates of blood from a handful of donors. Only in-frame clones appear in the TCRdb table, and some are missing; sequencing was by immunoSEQ multiplex PCR. Among approximately 81,000 clones listed, 81% were seen once. The sequenced sample consisted of PBMCs. This TCR derives from a human donor in good health. Some clones in this sample may be carry-over from other donors' samples.

CDR3: CATSRGSQSNQPQHF. The DNA of the CDR3 is TGTGCCACCAGCAGAGGTAGCCAGAGCAATCAGCCCCAGCATTTT. J is TRBJ1-5 and V is TRBV15; D is unclear. The CDR3 sequence is 15 residues long. Trimming pared 1 base from V and 1 base from J, leaving 8 bases between. Germline values: CDR1 LNHNV, CDR2 YYDKDF (reference sequence).